The 28 T cell receptor beta chains reported below all come from one sample, sequenced in a study of liver allograft versus peripheral blood T cells. Across the study: The authors compared T cell receptor repertoires in transplanted livers with recipients' peripheral blood repertoires.

MiXCR, applied by TCRdb to the reads, yields one record per CDR3 protein. The data show 3,500 to 4,000 distinct CDR3 sequences, about a fifth seen once. Receptors were obtained from a human patient who had a liver transplant. Some T cells may originate from the graft donor.

Relative to its sample, this clonotype is medium-sized. This rearrangement joins TRBV20-1 to TRBJ1-5; D is uncertain. V was shortened by 6 bases and J by 0 bases, with 15 bases between the two germline ends. CDR1 and CDR2 (germline): DFQATT, SNEGSKA (reference sequence). This CDR3 spans 15 amino acids. CDR3 bases: TGCAGTGCCGCGACTTTTGCGGGTAGCAATCAGCCCCAGCATTTT. Translation: CSAATFAGSNQPQHF.

The DNA for the CDR3 is TGCAGTGCTAGTTGGGCAGGGGTACAAGATACGCAGTATTTT. This gives the protein CSASWAGVQDTQYF. The J gene is TRBJ2-3, the V gene TRBV20-1; maybe TRBD1 (6 bases). Germline V CDR1 and CDR2: DFQATT, SNEGSKA (reference sequence). Trimming cost V 3 bases and J 5 bases, with 15 bases left between them. CDR3 length equals 14 residues.

This clonotype is judged medium-sized. The chain is built from TRBV9 and TRBJ1-6, with a possible D match to TRBD1 (5 bases). CDR1 is SGDLS and CDR2 is YYNGEE in the germline V gene. CDR3 length: 13 residues. V lost 0 bases to trimming and J lost 8 bases, with 6 bases between them. The CDR3 region has the DNA TGTGCCAGCAGCGTAGGGGACTATTCACCCCTCCACTTT. Its translation is CASSVGDYSPLHF.

This rearrangement joins TRBV20-1 to TRBJ2-5; 7 bases match TRBD2. CDR3 length equals 13 residues. The V segment lost 3 bases and the J segment 3 bases; nucleotides outside the gene matches: 4. Germline loops: CDR1 DFQATT, CDR2 SNEGSKA (reference sequence). The CDR3 sequence is CSASESGEETQYF. The CDR3 coding sequence is TGCAGTGCTAGTGAGAGCGGGGAAGAGACCCAGTACTTC.

This chain joins TRBV18 and TRBJ1-2, with TRBD1 identical over 9 bases. CDR1 is KGHSH and CDR2 is LQKENI in the germline V gene. The CDR3 length is 14 residues. The junction had 6 bases not matched to a gene; V was cut back by 2 bases and J by 8 bases. CDR3 residues: CASSPSQGARGYTF. CDR3 nucleotide sequence: TGTGCCAGCTCACCATCACAGGGGGCTCGAGGCTACACCTTC.

This sequence joins TRBV12-5 and TRBJ2-6; D is undetermined. Trimming removed 3 bases at V and 0 bases at J, with 9 bases between. The CDR3 loop spans 16 amino acids. Germline CDR1 reads LGHNT; CDR2 reads FRNRAP. The DNA of the CDR3 is TGTGCTAGTGGTTTCGGACGGCACTCTGGGGCCAACGTCCTGACTTTC. It codes for CASGFGRHSGANVLTF.

This clonotype ranks as medium-sized. The chain couples TRBV6-1 to TRBJ1-6; D is possibly TRBD1 (5 bases). The CDR3 is 17 amino acids. CDR1 and CDR2 from the germline V gene are MNHNS and SASEGT. Trimming stripped 8 bases from V and 0 bases from J, with 17 bases between. This CDR3 reads CASSEGPISSYNSPLHF. CDR3 bases: TGTGCCAGCTCAGAGGGGCCCATTAGCTCCTATAATTCACCCCTCCACTTT.

This clonotype is labeled medium-sized. V is TRBV9 and J is TRBJ1-2; 9 nucleotides agree with TRBD1. The CDR3 totals 17 residues. Germline assignment: CDR1 SGDLS and CDR2 YYNGEE. The ends lost 4 bases at V and 7 bases at J; junction bases unmatched: 17. The CDR3 protein is CASSPDPWGQGGSGYTF. In DNA form, the CDR3 reads TGTGCCAGCAGCCCAGACCCATGGGGACAGGGAGGGTCTGGCTACACCTTC.

This clonotype is deemed medium-sized. The chain uses TRBV20-1 and TRBJ2-7; D unresolved. This CDR3 contains 13 residues. CDR1 is DFQATT and CDR2 is SNEGSKA in the germline V gene (reference sequence). The V end was cut by 2 bases, the J end by 6 bases, with 14 bases between. CDR3 loop: CSARPDAFSEQYF. CDR3 sequence (DNA): TGCAGTGCTAGACCCGACGCCTTTTCCGAGCAGTACTTC.

V gene TRBV27 combines with J gene TRBJ2-6; a weak D match, TRBD2 (6 bases). Trimming shortened V by 10 bases and J by 0 bases, and 22 bases separated the two germline ends. The CDR3 contains 18 residues. Per germline, CDR1 MNHEY and CDR2 SMNVEV (reference sequence). DNA of the CDR3: TGTGCCACCCTCCGACGCGGGGTGGAAATCTCTGGGGCCAACGTCCTGACTTTC. Residues: CATLRRGVEISGANVLTF.

This clonotype is labeled medium-sized. V gene TRBV30 combines with J gene TRBJ2-1, with D perhaps matching TRBD2 (5 bases). The V and J ends lost 2 bases and 0 bases respectively, with 14 bases between them. Per the germline V gene, CDR1 is GTSNPN and CDR2 is SVGIG (reference sequence). The CDR3 runs to 16 residues. CDR3 residues: CAWSLASISSYNEQFF. The CDR3 nucleotides are TGTGCCTGGAGTCTAGCCTCGATCAGCTCCTACAATGAGCAGTTCTTC. The full variable domain, in which reference TRBV30 and TRBJ2-1 provide the parts outside the CDR3, is SQTIHQWPATLVQPVGSPLSLECTVEGTSNPNLYWYRQAAGRGLQLLFYSVGIGQISSEVPQNLSASRPQDRQFILSSKKLLLSDSGFYLCAWSLASISSYNEQFFGPGTRLTVL.

About this clonotype: This may arise from a read error, as a much more abundant clone is one base away. The chain recombines TRBV6-1 with TRBJ2-1, with D unclear. The CDR3 sequence is 14 residues long. V was trimmed by 0 bases and J by 7 bases, leaving 10 bases between them. Germline CDR1 reads MNHNS; CDR2 reads SASEGT. The chain's CDR3 is CASSEALVVNEQFF. The CDR3 DNA is TGTGCCAGCAGTGAAGCGCTGGTGGTTAATGAGCAGTTCTTC.

This clonotype has at least ten counts. The chain couples TRBV28 to TRBJ2-1; 7 bases line up with TRBD2. Per the germline V gene, CDR1 is MDHEN and CDR2 is SYDVKM. The CDR3 is 15 residues long. V trimming: 3 bases; J trimming: 4 bases; junction bases outside the gene matches: 6. CDR3 nucleotides: TGTGCCAGCAGTTTGTTCTGGGGGGGGTACAATGAGCAGTTCTTC. It encodes CASSLFWGGYNEQFF.

Judged by abundance, this clonotype is medium-sized. The chain carries TRBV2 and TRBJ2-2; TRBD2 matches 7 bases. Germline CDR1 SNHLY, CDR2 FYNNEI. V gave up 4 bases and J gave up 3 bases; unmatched junction bases: 14. The CDR3 totals 18 residues. This chain's CDR3 is CASSVRRVLAWDTGELFF. The CDR3 bases are TGTGCCAGCAGTGTTCGGAGGGTACTAGCGTGGGACACCGGGGAGCTGTTTTTT.

This clonotype is medium-sized (0.01 to 0.1%) within its sample. This chain uses TRBV6-1 with TRBJ1-1, with 7 nucleotides matching TRBD1. Losses at the gene ends were 6 bases for V and 3 bases for J; bases not matched to a gene: 4. CDR3 size: 13 residues. CDR1 MNHNS and CDR2 SASEGT come from the germline V gene. CDR3 DNA sequence: TGTGCCAGCAGAGCGACAGGGTACACTGAAGCTTTCTTT. Amino acids: CASRATGYTEAFF.

This clonotype counts as medium-sized. The chain carries TRBV7-2 and TRBJ2-7; the match to TRBD1 covers 7 bases. V lost 5 bases to trimming and J lost 4 bases; unmatched junction nucleotides: 8. The germline V gene has CDR1 SGHTA and CDR2 FQGNSA. The CDR3 covers 14 residues. For the CDR3, the DNA is TGTGCCAGCAGCAGACAGGGACCCTATTACGAGCAGTACTTC. Encoded protein: CASSRQGPYYEQYF.

J is TRBJ1-1 and V is TRBV7-9, with no clear D. V was pared by 4 bases and J by 5 bases, with 11 bases between. This CDR3 has 13 amino acids. CDR1 and CDR2 (germline): SEHNR, FQNEAQ (reference sequence). CDR3 in DNA: TGTGCCAGCAGCTCAGAGGCGGGGACTGAAGCTTTCTTT. This translates into CASSSEAGTEAFF. Together with reference TRBV7-9 and TRBJ1-1, the CDR3 gives the full variable domain: DTGVSQNPRHKITKRGQNVTFRCDPISEHNRLYWYRQTLGQGPEFLTYFQNEAQLEKSRLLSDRFSAERPKGSFSTLEIQRTEQGDSAMYLCASSSEAGTEAFFGQGTRLTVV.

Relative to its sample, this clonotype is medium-sized (0.01 to 0.1%). V is TRBV29-1 and J is TRBJ2-3; 8 bases map to TRBD1. Germline CDR1 reads SQVTM; CDR2 reads ANQGSEA. The CDR3 consists of 14 residues. CDR3 in DNA: TGCAGTGGGGCCCGGACAGGGATAACAGATACGCAGTATTTT. It is translated as CSGARTGITDTQYF.

This clonotype is medium-sized. The J gene is TRBJ2-2, the V gene TRBV15, with TRBD1 identical over 8 bases. From germline, CDR1 is LNHNV and CDR2 YYDKDF (reference sequence). The junction had 2 bases not matched to a gene; V was cut back by 1 base and J by 7 bases. The CDR3 length is 14 residues. In DNA form, the CDR3 reads TGTGCCACCAGCAGAGGGACAGGGTACGGGGAGCTGTTTTTT. Translation: CATSRGTGYGELFF.

This clonotype rates as medium-sized. The chain has TRBV12-3 or TRBV12-4 and TRBJ1-4; possible D gene TRBD1, 5 bases. The CDR3 consists of 11 residues. The V end was cut by 3 bases, the J end by 14 bases, with 10 bases between. The CDR3 nucleotides are TGTGCCAGCAGTTTGGAGAGACAGCTGTTTTTT. It is translated as CASSLERQLFF.

The gene calls are TRBV30 and TRBJ1-6, with TRBD1 as a possible D gene (6 bases). The ends were cut back, 4 bases at V and 10 bases at J, with 14 bases in the middle. CDR3 length: 13 residues. Per the germline V gene, CDR1 is GTSNPN and CDR2 is SVGIG (reference sequence). CDR3 in amino acids: CAWTRRGISPLHF. CDR3 bases: TGTGCCTGGACCCGCAGGGGCATCTCACCCCTCCACTTT.

This clonotype is classed as medium-sized. CDR3: CSARDSGQVKGGNTIYF. In nucleotides, the CDR3 is TGCAGTGCTAGAGATTCTGGGCAGGTGAAAGGTGGAAACACCATATATTTT. The chain employs TRBV20-1 and TRBJ1-3; D is unclear. V was trimmed by 0 bases and J by 3 bases, leaving 18 bases between them. CDR3 length equals 17 residues. Looked up from germline, CDR1 is DFQATT and CDR2 is SNEGSKA (reference sequence).

By its share, this clonotype is medium-sized (0.01 to 0.1%). V gene TRBV12-5 combines with J gene TRBJ2-7; D is uncertain. The V gene lost 5 bases and the J gene lost 5 bases, with 25 bases spanning the gap. Germline assignment: CDR1 LGHNT and CDR2 FRNRAP. This CDR3 has 17 amino acids. CDR3 region: CASGPPPAQGGSHEQYF. For the CDR3, the DNA is TGTGCTAGTGGTCCCCCCCCAGCCCAAGGTGGCAGCCACGAGCAGTACTTC.

The chain recombines TRBV2 with TRBJ1-5; weak D call: TRBD1 (6 bases). With 1 base removed from V and 7 bases from J, the gap between germline ends came to 17 bases. The CDR3 contains 16 residues. CDR1 is SNHLY, CDR2 FYNNEI, per germline. CDR3 sequence (DNA): TGTGCCAGCAGTGAAGTTGTGGGAGGGGGAACCCAGCCCCAGCATTTT. It specifies CASSEVVGGGTQPQHF.

This clonotype ranks as medium-sized. The chain combines TRBV18 with TRBJ2-6, with TRBD1 matching over 10 bases. The junction had 11 bases not matched to a gene; V was cut back by 6 bases and J by 0 bases. The CDR3 totals 19 residues. Germline V lookup: CDR1 KGHSH, CDR2 LQKENI. CDR3 coding DNA: TGTGCCAGCTCCCAAACGGGACAGGGGCCCAACTCTGGGGCCAACGTCCTGACTTTC. Translation gives CASSQTGQGPNSGANVLTF. Combining the CDR3 with reference TRBV18 and TRBJ2-6 gives the whole variable domain NAGVMQNPRHLVRRRGQEARLRCSPMKGHSHVYWYRQLPEEGLKFMVYLQKENIIDESGMPKERFSAEFPKEGPSILRIQQVVRGDSAAYFCASSQTGQGPNSGANVLTFGAGSRLTVL.

In its sample, this clonotype is medium-sized. V and J are TRBV20-1 and TRBJ1-6; perhaps TRBD1 as D (5 bases). Germline assignment: CDR1 DFQATT and CDR2 SNEGSKA (reference sequence). V lost 1 base, J lost 0 bases, and 13 bases lay in between. CDR3 length: 17 amino acids. The CDR3: CSARVLGESSYNSPLHF. The CDR3 bases are TGCAGTGCTAGAGTTTTGGGGGAGAGCTCCTATAATTCACCCCTCCACTTT.

This clonotype was seen ten or more times. V gene TRBV20-1 combines with J gene TRBJ2-7, with TRBD1 as a possible D gene (6 bases). Germline loops: CDR1 DFQATT, CDR2 SNEGSKA (reference sequence). This CDR3 is built from 13 residues. Between the trimmed V and J ends, which lost 1 base and 7 bases, there was a span of 14 bases. The CDR3 region has the DNA TGCAGTGCTAGAGCCACACAGGGTGGAGAGCAGTACTTC. Its translation: CSARATQGGEQYF.

This chain links TRBV3-1 with TRBJ1-6; possible D gene TRBD1, 6 bases. Trimming cost V 2 bases and J 6 bases, with 8 bases left between them. The CDR3 contains 14 residues. Germline V gene data show CDR1 as LGHDT and CDR2 as YNNKEL (reference sequence). The CDR3 coding sequence is TGTGCCAGCAGCCAACAGGACAGTAATTCACCCCTCCACTTT. Translation: CASSQQDSNSPLHF.